This note documents a single T cell receptor beta chain sequence. This receptor's antigen is unknown. It has no much larger one-base neighbor in the sample; base qualities were not kept. The data were taken from a study of blood T cell repertoires in COVID-19 (dated by TCRdb to the early 2020s). About the full investigation: Samples from collaborators originated in the United States, Italy and Spain and spanned both the acute and convalescent phases of COVID-19. The prospective study material was composed of cDNA or gDNA derived from T cells, B-cell-depleted T cells, or PBMCs. Subjects who had been exposed to COVID-19, were actively infected with it, or had recovered from it provided the deeply sampled blood TCRbeta repertoires that made up the dataset. A freely available public database, intended as a resource for researchers studying the immune response to SARS-CoV-2, is where the repertoires were released. Samples came from the ongoing ImmuneRACE study (first 160 participants) plus 1,254 subjects from 6 global collaborators. The sample metadata nearly always contained a de-identified subject ID, COVID-19 status, age in years and sex. Where available, HLA class I and class II types were obtained from metadata supplied by the sample provider rather than from assay-based typing.

General conclusions and limits of the study: How much clinical and demographic metadata was included differed by source and by participant, and the metadata was provided uncurated.

Each collaborating institution followed its own protocols to collect whole blood in K2EDTA tubes. Collaborator samples were shipped for TCRbeta analysis as frozen whole blood, isolated PBMCs, or DNA extracted from either sample type. The immunoSEQ Assay, a bias-controlled multiplex PCR, was used to amplify TCRbeta CDR3 regions from genomic DNA. Processing in the source paper ran as follows. Within the assay, amplification of reference gene primers was used to estimate how many nucleated cells each sample contained. To quantify the absolute abundance of each unique TCRbeta CDR3 rearrangement, sequence reads were collapsed and filtered. For each sample, productive Simpson clonality was calculated by taking the square root of Simpson's diversity index across productive rearrangements. TCRdb re-hosts the immuneACCESS table, in-frame sequences only. Its copies lack some clones; in the studies checked, an unresolved V gene accounts for under half of them, and the cause for the rest is not known. V and J calls plus clone size are reproduced from that table; the DNA served to infer D and trimming. Counted in this sample were about 240,000 clones; about nine tenths of them appeared once. In total, the top ten clones hold roughly 6.3% of the sample.

Ends trimmed: V by 0 bases, J by 3 bases; bases unmatched to a gene: 7. From the germline V gene, CDR1 is LGHNA and CDR2 is YSLEER. Including the terminal cysteine and phenylalanine, the CDR3 comprises 16 residues. The only DNA kept is the CDR3, 48 bases in frame from the first base. This TCR derives from a man aged 60 to 75 with acute or convalescent COVID-19. Rearrangement joined TRBV4-3 to TRBJ2-7; the junction holds 8 bases that match TRBD2. Sequencing was carried out using peripheral blood. The CDR3 protein: CASSQDSGSGVYEQYF. In nucleotides, the sequence is TGCGCCAGCAGCCAAGATTCCGGTAGCGGGGTCTACGAGCAGTACTTC.